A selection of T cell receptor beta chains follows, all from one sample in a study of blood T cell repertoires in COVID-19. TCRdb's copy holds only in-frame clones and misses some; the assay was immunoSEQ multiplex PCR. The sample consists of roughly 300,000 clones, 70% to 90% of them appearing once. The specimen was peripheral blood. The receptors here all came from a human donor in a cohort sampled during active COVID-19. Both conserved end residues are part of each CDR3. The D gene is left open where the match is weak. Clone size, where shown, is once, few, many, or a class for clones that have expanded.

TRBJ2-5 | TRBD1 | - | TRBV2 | CASSLGQAPETQYF | TGTGCCAGCAGTTTGGGACAGGCCCCGGAGACCCAGTACTTC
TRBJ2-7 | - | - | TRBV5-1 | CASRSQVPYEQYF | TGCGCCAGCAGATCCCAGGTCCCCTACGAGCAGTACTTC
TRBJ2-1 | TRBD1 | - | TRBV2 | CASSGTVNNEQFF | TGTGCCAGCTCGGGGACAGTGAACAATGAGCAGTTCTTC
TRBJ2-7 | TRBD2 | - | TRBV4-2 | CASSQEGLAGYEQYF | TGTGCCAGCAGCCAAGAGGGACTAGCGGGGTACGAGCAGTACTTC
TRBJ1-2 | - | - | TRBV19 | CASSIGSGYYGYTF | TGTGCCAGTAGTATAGGTTCAGGTTACTATGGCTACACCTTC
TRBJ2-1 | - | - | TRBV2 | CASNLQGDEQFF | TGTGCCAGCAACTTACAGGGAGATGAGCAGTTCTTC
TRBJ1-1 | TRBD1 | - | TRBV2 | CASSAPGQIGVDTEAFF | TGTGCCAGCAGTGCCCCGGGACAGATTGGGGTTGACACTGAAGCTTTCTTT
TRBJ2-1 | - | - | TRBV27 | CASSLGGIAEFF | TGTGCCAGCAGTTTAGGAGGGATAGCAGAGTTCTTC
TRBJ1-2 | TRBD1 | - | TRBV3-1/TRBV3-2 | CASSQDGGTGTSGYTF | TGTGCCAGCAGCCAAGATGGCGGGACAGGGACAAGCGGCTACACCTTC
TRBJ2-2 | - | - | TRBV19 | CASSFERDTGELFF | TGTGCCAGTAGCTTTGAGCGGGACACCGGGGAGCTGTTTTTT
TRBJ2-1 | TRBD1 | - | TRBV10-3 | CAISESTGGSFYEQFF | TGTGCCATCAGTGAGTCGACAGGGGGCAGTTTCTATGAGCAGTTCTTC
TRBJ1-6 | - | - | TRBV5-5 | CASSLDEDNSPLHF | TGTGCCAGCAGCTTAGACGAGGATAATTCACCCCTCCACTTT
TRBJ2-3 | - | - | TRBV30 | CAWSVTSTQYF | TGTGCCTGGAGTGTAACGAGTACGCAGTATTTT
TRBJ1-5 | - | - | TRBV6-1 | CASSEMGDNQPQHF | TGTGCCAGCAGTGAGATGGGAGACAATCAGCCCCAGCATTTT
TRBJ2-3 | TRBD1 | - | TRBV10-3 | CAISESDRGTDTQYF | TGTGCCATCAGTGAGTCGGACAGGGGAACAGATACGCAGTATTTT
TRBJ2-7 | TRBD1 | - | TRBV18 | CASSPTPDRPAYEQYF | TGTGCCAGCTCACCAACACCGGACAGGCCAGCCTACGAGCAGTACTTC
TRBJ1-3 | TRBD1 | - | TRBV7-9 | CASSGRGENTIYF | TGTGCCAGCAGTGGCAGGGGGGAAAACACCATATATTTT
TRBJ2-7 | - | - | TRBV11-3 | CASSRGSGYEQYF | TGTGCCAGCAGCAGGGGGTCAGGCTACGAGCAGTACTTC
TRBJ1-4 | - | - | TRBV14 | CASSQGKRSSSTNEKLFF | TGTGCCAGCAGCCAAGGGAAGAGGTCTTCCTCAACTAATGAAAAACTGTTTTTT
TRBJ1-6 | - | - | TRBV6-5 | CASTKDRRQVLSLHF | TGTGCCAGCACAAAAGATCGGCGGCAAGTTTTGTCCCTCCACTTT
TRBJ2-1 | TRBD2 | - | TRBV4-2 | CASSQAAGGAYNEQFF | TGTGCCAGCAGCCAGGCAGCGGGGGGCGCCTACAATGAGCAGTTCTTC
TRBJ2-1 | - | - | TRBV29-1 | CSVGQSYNEQFF | TGCAGCGTTGGCCAGTCCTACAATGAGCAGTTCTTC
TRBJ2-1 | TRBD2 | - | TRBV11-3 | CASSLTGTSHNEQFF | TGTGCCAGCAGCTTAACCGGGACTAGCCACAATGAGCAGTTCTTC
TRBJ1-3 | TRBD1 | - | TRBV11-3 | CASSSSGTGTSGNTIYF | TGTGCCAGCAGCTCATCCGGGACAGGGACCTCTGGAAACACCATATATTTT
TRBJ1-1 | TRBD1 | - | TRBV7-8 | CASILDPGQVSTEAFF | TGTGCCAGCATCCTCGACCCGGGACAGGTTAGCACTGAAGCTTTCTTT
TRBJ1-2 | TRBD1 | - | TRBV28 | CASREGTDGGYTF | TGTGCCAGCAGAGAAGGGACAGACGGGGGCTACACCTTC
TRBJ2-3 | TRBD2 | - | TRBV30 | CAWSGTGTSHDTQYF | TGTGCCTGGAGTGGAACCGGGACTAGTCACGATACGCAGTATTTT
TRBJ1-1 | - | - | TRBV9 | CASSVATKAPVGKAFF | TGTGCCAGCAGCGTAGCTACTAAGGCTCCGGTCGGGAAAGCTTTCTTT
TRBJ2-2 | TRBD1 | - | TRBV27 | CASSLTGTGYWELFF | TGTGCCAGCAGTCTCACCGGGACAGGGTATTGGGAGCTGTTTTTT
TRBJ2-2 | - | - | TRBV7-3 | CASSLRAPNTGELFF | TGTGCCAGCAGCTTAAGGGCCCCGAACACCGGGGAGCTGTTTTTT
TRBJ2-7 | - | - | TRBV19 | CASSGAVWDSYEQYF | TGTGCCAGTAGTGGGGCCGTGTGGGATTCCTACGAGCAGTACTTC
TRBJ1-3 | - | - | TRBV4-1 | CASSQDRGNGNTIYF | TGCGCCAGCAGCCAAGATAGGGGAAACGGAAACACCATATATTTT
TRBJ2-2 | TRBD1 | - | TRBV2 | CASRGGQGFGELFF | TGTGCCAGCAGAGGGGGACAGGGATTCGGGGAGCTGTTTTTT
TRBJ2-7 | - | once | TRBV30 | CAWSVPGLGRYEQYF | TGTGCCTGGAGTGTACCGGGGTTGGGAAGATACGAGCAGTACTTC
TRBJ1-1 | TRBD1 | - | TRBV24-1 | CATSDFSGQAAFF | TGTGCCACCAGTGATTTCAGCGGACAGGCGGCTTTCTTT
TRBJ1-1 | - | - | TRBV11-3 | CASSFQGDNTEAFF | TGTGCCAGCAGCTTCCAGGGTGACAACACTGAAGCTTTCTTT
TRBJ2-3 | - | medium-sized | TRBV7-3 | CASSFAPGGTDTQYF | TGTGCCAGCAGCTTCGCCCCCGGGGGCACAGATACGCAGTATTTT
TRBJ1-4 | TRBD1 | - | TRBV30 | CAWSTGGINEKLFF | TGTGCCTGGAGCACAGGGGGCATAAATGAAAAACTGTTTTTT
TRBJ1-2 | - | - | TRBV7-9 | CASTVGGHGYTF | TGTGCCAGCACCGTGGGGGGGCATGGCTACACCTTC
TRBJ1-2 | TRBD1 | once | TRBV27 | CASSDLSGGLYGYTF | TGTGCCAGCAGTGATCTCTCAGGGGGCCTCTATGGCTACACCTTC
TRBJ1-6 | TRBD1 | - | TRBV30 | CACINRDRGYNSPLHF | TGTGCCTGCATTAACCGGGACAGGGGGTATAATTCACCCCTCCACTTT
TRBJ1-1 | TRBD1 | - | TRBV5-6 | CASSLGRGQTEAFF | TGTGCCAGCAGCTTGGGGAGGGGGCAAACTGAAGCTTTCTTT
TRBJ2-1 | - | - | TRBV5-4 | CASSLAAWGPYNEQFF | TGTGCCAGCAGCTTGGCCGCGTGGGGGCCCTACAATGAGCAGTTCTTC
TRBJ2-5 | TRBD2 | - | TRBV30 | CAWGLAGPEGAQYF | TGTGCCTGGGGACTAGCGGGGCCCGAAGGGGCCCAGTACTTC
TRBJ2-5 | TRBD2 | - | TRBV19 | CAKWLWTSGEETQYF | TGTGCCAAGTGGCTCTGGACTAGCGGAGAAGAGACCCAGTACTTC
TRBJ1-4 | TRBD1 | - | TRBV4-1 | CASSLKNPTGGNEKLFF | TGCGCCAGCAGCCTTAAAAACCCGACAGGGGGGAATGAAAAACTGTTTTTT
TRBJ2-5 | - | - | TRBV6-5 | CASSYRQVQETQYF | TGTGCCAGCAGCTACCGACAGGTCCAAGAGACCCAGTACTTC
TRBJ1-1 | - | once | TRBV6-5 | CASRIGQNTEAFF | TGTGCCAGCAGGATAGGACAGAACACTGAAGCTTTCTTT
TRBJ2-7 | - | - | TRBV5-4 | CASSSRVVHHYEQYF | TGTGCCAGCAGCTCTCGGGTCGTGCACCATTACGAGCAGTACTTC
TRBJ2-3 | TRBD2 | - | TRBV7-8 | CASSPRGGLGDTQYF | TGTGCCAGCAGCCCTCGGGGGGGCCTCGGAGATACGCAGTATTTT
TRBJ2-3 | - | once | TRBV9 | CASSVGGVGTDTQYF | TGTGCCAGCAGCGTAGGCGGGGTTGGCACAGATACGCAGTATTTT
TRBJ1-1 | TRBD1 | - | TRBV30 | CAWSEGQGNTEAFF | TGTGCCTGGAGTGAGGGACAGGGAAACACTGAAGCTTTCTTT
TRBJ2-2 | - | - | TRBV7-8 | CASSLEHRRNTGELFF | TGTGCCAGCAGCTTAGAACACAGGCGCAACACCGGGGAGCTGTTTTTT
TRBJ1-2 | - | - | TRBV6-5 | CASSYGSYGYTF | TGTGCCAGCAGTTACGGGAGCTATGGCTACACCTTC
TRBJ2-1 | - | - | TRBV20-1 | CSASEGGAGSYNEQFF | TGCAGTGCCAGTGAAGGAGGGGCCGGTTCCTACAATGAGCAGTTCTTC
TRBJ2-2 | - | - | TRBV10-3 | CAISEFGEANTGELFF | TGTGCCATCAGTGAGTTCGGGGAAGCGAACACCGGGGAGCTGTTTTTT
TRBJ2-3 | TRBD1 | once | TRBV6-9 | CASTGTGFTTRSTQYF | TGTGCCAGCACCGGGACAGGGTTCACAACACGTAGTACGCAGTATTTT
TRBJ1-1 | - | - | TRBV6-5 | CASSYRDSNTEAFF | TGTGCCAGCAGTTACCGGGACTCGAACACTGAAGCTTTCTTT
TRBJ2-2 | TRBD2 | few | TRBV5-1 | CASSLSLASNTGELFF | TGCGCCAGCAGCTTGTCACTAGCGTCGAACACCGGGGAGCTGTTTTTT